Listed below are T cell receptor beta chains from one sample, sequenced in a study of cytomegalovirus exposure and HLA in healthy donors. Repertoires were generated with immunoSEQ multiplex PCR, while TCRdb's copy carries only in-frame clones and drops some. The sample carries about 300,000 clones, roughly 88% recorded once. Sample: PBMCs. The receptors originated from a man aged 35 to 55 in good health and CMV-seropositive. Both conserved end residues are part of each CDR3. D genes are given only for firm matches. The size of a clone is reported for some rows only, either as once, few or many, or as a class for expanded clones.

>-|-|13|TRBJ2-2|TRBV9
TGTGCCAGCAGCGTAGGAGAGGCCGGGGAGCTGTTTTTT
CASSVGEAGELFF
>once|-|14|TRBJ2-1|TRBV5-6
TGTGCCAGCAGCTTGGCGGGAAGCCACAATGAGCAGTTCTTC
CASSLAGSHNEQFF
>once|TRBD1|14|TRBJ2-2|TRBV7-3
TGTGCCAGCGGACAGGGTGCGGGCACCGGGGAGCTGTTTTTT
CASGQGAGTGELFF
>-|TRBD1|15|TRBJ1-3|TRBV7-2
TGTGCCAGCAGCCGACAGGGGAGCTCTGGAAACACCATATATTTT
CASSRQGSSGNTIYF
>-|TRBD2|16|TRBJ2-1|TRBV7-9
TGTGCCAGCAGCTTGACTAGCGGGAGGGCCGACAATGAGCAGTTCTTC
CASSLTSGRADNEQFF
>-|-|13|TRBJ2-5|TRBV9
TGTGCCAGCAGCCGCGGGACGGAAGCGACCCAGTACTTC
CASSRGTEATQYF
>-|-|11|TRBJ2-3|TRBV5-6
TGTGCCAGCAGCCTCGCAGATACGCAGTATTTT
CASSLADTQYF
>-|TRBD2|15|TRBJ2-1|TRBV27
TGTGCCAGCAGGGTCGGGGGGGGGAACTACAATGAGCAGTTCTTC
CASRVGGGNYNEQFF
>few|TRBD1|17|TRBJ1-2|TRBV7-9
TGTGCCAGCAGCCTAACTCCGGTGGGACAGGGAAGAGGTGGCTACACCTTC
CASSLTPVGQGRGGYTF
>-|TRBD2|13|TRBJ2-7|TRBV5-5
TGTGCCAGCAGCCCGGGGGGGGCCTACGAGCAGTACTTC
CASSPGGAYEQYF
>-|TRBD1|15|TRBJ2-2|TRBV27
TGTGCCAGCAGTCTACTGACAGGGCGCACCGGGGAGCTGTTTTTT
CASSLLTGRTGELFF
>-|TRBD1|13|TRBJ2-2|TRBV6-5
TGTGCCAGCCGGGGACAGTCAACCGGGGAGCTGTTTTTT
CASRGQSTGELFF
>-|TRBD1|13|TRBJ1-2|TRBV11-1
TGTGCCAGCAACCGACAGGGAGGAAATGGCTACACCTTC
CASNRQGGNGYTF
>-|TRBD2|16|TRBJ2-1|TRBV9
TGTGCCAGCAGCCTAAGACTAGCGGGAGAACTAAATGAGCAGTTCTTC
CASSLRLAGELNEQFF
>-|TRBD1|19|TRBJ2-7|TRBV5-1
TGCGCCAGCAGCTTGATTCTGGAAACTCTCGGGACAGGGTTCTACGAGCAGTACTTC
CASSLILETLGTGFYEQYF
>once|-|14|TRBJ2-7|TRBV7-9
TGTGCCAGCCGCCCCGGGGAGCAGTCCCACGAGCAGTACTTC
CASRPGEQSHEQYF
>-|TRBD1|15|TRBJ1-2|TRBV7-2
TGTGCCAGCAGCTTCTCAGGGGGCGCGGGGGCTGGCTACACCTTC
CASSFSGGAGAGYTF
>once|-|12|TRBJ2-3|TRBV11-2
TGTGCCAGCAGCTTGAGGTTGGATACGCAGTATTTT
CASSLRLDTQYF
>once|-|20|TRBJ2-5|TRBV28
TGTGCCAGCAGTTTATTCCCAAAGCATCCTCAGGCAGGCAAACAAGAGACCCAGTACTTC
CASSLFPKHPQAGKQETQYF
>-|-|15|TRBJ1-4|TRBV6-5
TGTGCCAGCAGTTGGAGAGGGAGAGTCGGTGAAAAACTGTTTTTT
CASSWRGRVGEKLFF
>-|-|12|TRBJ2-3|TRBV27
TGTGCCAGCAGCCCCGCGGGGCGAACGCAGTATTTT
CASSPAGRTQYF
>-|-|14|TRBJ2-5|TRBV27
TGTGCCAGCAGTCCATGGACAGATCAAGAGACCCAGTACTTC
CASSPWTDQETQYF
>few|-|12|TRBJ1-1|TRBV19
TGTGCCAGTAGTATCATATGGGGGGAATCTTTCTTT
CASSIIWGESFF
>-|TRBD2|18|TRBJ2-1|TRBV27
TGTGCCAGCAGCCCCCGCCCTAGCGGGTTGAGCTCCTACAATGAGCAGTTCTTC
CASSPRPSGLSSYNEQFF
>few|TRBD1|15|TRBJ2-7|TRBV5-1
TGCGCCAGCAGCTTGGACGGGACAGGGTTTAGGGAGCAGTACTTC
CASSLDGTGFREQYF
>-|-|15|TRBJ1-4|TRBV28
TGTGCCAGCAGTTTAGGGGGGTCGTCTAATGAAAAACTGTTTTTT
CASSLGGSSNEKLFF
>-|-|14|TRBJ1-4|TRBV28
TGTGCCAGCCGAGGTTATCCAACTAATGAAAAACTGTTTTTT
CASRGYPTNEKLFF
>-|-|13|TRBJ2-7|TRBV19
TGTGCCAGTAGTCCCCACTCCTCCTACGAGCAGTACTTC
CASSPHSSYEQYF
>-|TRBD1|14|TRBJ2-7|TRBV9
TGTGCCAGCAGCAGAGGGACAGGGGGCAACGAGCAGTACTTC
CASSRGTGGNEQYF
>-|TRBD1|15|TRBJ1-4|TRBV7-9
TGTGCCAGCAGCTTAGGGGGGACAGGAAATGAAAAACTGTTTTTT
CASSLGGTGNEKLFF
>-|TRBD2|17|TRBJ2-1|TRBV19
TGTGCCAGTACCCCCACTAGCGGGAGGGATTCCTACAATGAGCAGTTCTTC
CASTPTSGRDSYNEQFF
>-|TRBD1|15|TRBJ2-7|TRBV25-1
TGTGCCAGCAGTGCAACCGGGACAGACACGAGGGAGCAGTACTTC
CASSATGTDTREQYF
>few|-|14|TRBJ1-4|TRBV13
TGTGCCAGCAGCTTAGGAGCCACCAATGAAAAACTGTTTTTT
CASSLGATNEKLFF
>-|TRBD1|16|TRBJ2-7|TRBV28
TGTGCCAGCAGAGAGACAGGGGGCGGTGGGTCCTACGAGCAGTACTTC
CASRETGGGGSYEQYF
>-|TRBD2|17|TRBJ2-3|TRBV18
TGTGCCAGCTCACCAGTTACTAGCGGGCGAAGCACAGATACGCAGTATTTT
CASSPVTSGRSTDTQYF
>-|TRBD2|16|TRBJ2-3|TRBV2
TGTGCCAGCAGTGACGGCAGTAGCGGGAGAGCAGATACGCAGTATTTT
CASSDGSSGRADTQYF
>-|TRBD1|17|TRBJ1-5|TRBV11-3
TGTGCCAGCAGCTTAATTGGACAGGGACATAGCAATCAGCCCCAGCATTTT
CASSLIGQGHSNQPQHF
>-|TRBD2|17|TRBJ2-2|TRBV4-2
TGTGCCAGCAGCCAGGAGGGCGGGAGGCCGAACACCGGGGAGCTGTTTTTT
CASSQEGGRPNTGELFF
>-|TRBD1|15|TRBJ2-7|TRBV2
TGTGCCAGCGGAATCGACAGGGACGGAAACTACGAGCAGTACTTC
CASGIDRDGNYEQYF
>once|-|16|TRBJ2-3|TRBV11-3
TGTGCCAGCAGCTTAGGGCCCAACAGGGCTCCAGATACGCAGTATTTT
CASSLGPNRAPDTQYF
>-|-|16|TRBJ1-1|TRBV4-2
TGTGCCAGCAGCCAAGATAGAGGGTTGTTGGGCACTGAAGCTTTCTTT
CASSQDRGLLGTEAFF
>-|-|14|TRBJ2-2|TRBV5-4
TGTGCCAGCAGCTTGGCAGGGGACACCGGGGAGCTGTTTTTT
CASSLAGDTGELFF
>-|-|15|TRBJ1-3|TRBV30
TGTGCCTGGCGTCGTCAGGGTTTGTCTGGAAACACCATATATTTT
CAWRRQGLSGNTIYF
>-|-|14|TRBJ1-2|TRBV28
TGTGCCAGCAGCCCCGGCCCGAGAGGGAACGGCTACACCTTC
CASSPGPRGNGYTF
>-|-|19|TRBJ1-2|TRBV15
TGTGCCACCAGCAGAGACCTCATAAGGGGCAGCAATTCTAACTATGGCTACACCTTC
CATSRDLIRGSNSNYGYTF
>-|TRBD2|15|TRBJ2-7|TRBV7-7
TGTGCTAGCAGCTTGGCTAGCGGGAGTACTTACGAGCAGTACTTC
CASSLASGSTYEQYF
>-|TRBD1|15|TRBJ1-1|TRBV29-1
TGCAGCATCGAAGGGACAGGGGGCTGGAACACTGAAGCTTTCTTT
CSIEGTGGWNTEAFF
>-|-|12|TRBJ1-5|TRBV19
TGTGCCAGTAGTAGGGGGGTTCAGCCCCAGCATTTT
CASSRGVQPQHF
>-|TRBD1|13|TRBJ1-2|TRBV28
TGTGCCAGCAGTTTGGGACAGGCCCCAACCTACACCTTC
CASSLGQAPTYTF
>-|-|14|TRBJ1-2|TRBV6-4
TGTGCCAGCAGTGACAGGGATCGGGGCTATGGCTACACCTTC
CASSDRDRGYGYTF
>-|-|14|TRBJ1-5|TRBV13
TGTGCCAGCAGCTTAGGACAGTGGTCTCAGCCCCAGCACTTT
CASSLGQWSQPQHF
>-|TRBD2|15|TRBJ2-1|TRBV5-4
TGTGCCAGCAGCTTGGGTACTAGCGGGAGTTCTGAGCAGTTCTTC
CASSLGTSGSSEQFF
>-|TRBD1|11|TRBJ2-1|TRBV20-1
TGCAGTGCTAGCCCACGGACAGGGCTGTTCTTC
CSASPRTGLFF
>-|-|17|TRBJ2-2|TRBV7-9
TGTGCCAGCAGCTTAGATCTGGGACGGAGGGTCGGCGGGGAGCTGTTTTTT
CASSLDLGRRVGGELFF
>once|TRBD1|16|TRBJ2-2|TRBV5-1
TGCGCCAGCAGCTTGTATACAGGGGGCAGCACCGGGGAGCTGTTTTTT
CASSLYTGGSTGELFF
>-|-|14|TRBJ1-2|TRBV28
TGTGCCAGCAGTCAGGGACTAAGGGGCGACGGCTACACCTTC
CASSQGLRGDGYTF
>-|-|16|TRBJ1-6|TRBV5-1
TGCGCCAGCAGCGTACCCGGGACGGGGGATAATTCACCCCTCCACTTT
CASSVPGTGDNSPLHF
>-|TRBD2|16|TRBJ2-1|TRBV5-1
TGCGCCAGCAGCCCTGGAGGACTAGCCCCCTACAATGAGCAGTTCTTC
CASSPGGLAPYNEQFF